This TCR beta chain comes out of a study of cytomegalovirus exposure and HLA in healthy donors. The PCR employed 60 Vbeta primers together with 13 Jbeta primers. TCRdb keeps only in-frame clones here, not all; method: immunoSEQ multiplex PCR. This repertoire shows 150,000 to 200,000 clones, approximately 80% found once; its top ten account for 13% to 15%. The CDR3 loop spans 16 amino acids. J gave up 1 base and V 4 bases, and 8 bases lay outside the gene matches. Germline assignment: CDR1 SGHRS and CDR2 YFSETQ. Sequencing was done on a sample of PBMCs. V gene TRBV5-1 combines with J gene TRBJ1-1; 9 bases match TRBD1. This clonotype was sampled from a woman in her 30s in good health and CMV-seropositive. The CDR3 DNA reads TGCGCCAGCAGCCCCCTGGCGGGACAGGGGAACACTGAAGCTTTCTTT. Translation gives CASSPLAGQGNTEAFF.